This T cell receptor (beta chain) was obtained from a study of CD8 T cells in Susac syndrome. Germline V gene lookup returns CDR1 MDHEN and CDR2 SYDVKM. V dropped 11 bases and J dropped 8; count of bases not matched to a gene: 8. The CDR3 has 12 residues. Healthy donors formed controls matched for age and sex. TEMRA cells underwent FACS enrichment and CD8+ and CD4+ T cells underwent negative isolation. A quantity of about 0.5 to 1 ug RNA underwent reverse transcription using random hexamers. An immunoSEQ multiplex PCR amplified TCR beta CDR3 over 54 Vbeta and 13 Jbeta. MiXCR was run by TCRdb on the immunoSEQ multiplex PCR reads, yielding one entry per CDR3 protein. The profile shows roughly 200,000 distinct CDR3 sequences, approximately 94% of them singletons.

The source material was CD4+ T cells from PBMCs. The rearrangement links TRBV28 to TRBJ2-1; 8 bases align to TRBD2. The clonotype originates from a human donor in good health. This CDR3 is CAAGGGAYEQFF. CDR3 DNA sequence: TGTGCCGCGGGGGGAGGTGCGTATGAGCAGTTCTTC.